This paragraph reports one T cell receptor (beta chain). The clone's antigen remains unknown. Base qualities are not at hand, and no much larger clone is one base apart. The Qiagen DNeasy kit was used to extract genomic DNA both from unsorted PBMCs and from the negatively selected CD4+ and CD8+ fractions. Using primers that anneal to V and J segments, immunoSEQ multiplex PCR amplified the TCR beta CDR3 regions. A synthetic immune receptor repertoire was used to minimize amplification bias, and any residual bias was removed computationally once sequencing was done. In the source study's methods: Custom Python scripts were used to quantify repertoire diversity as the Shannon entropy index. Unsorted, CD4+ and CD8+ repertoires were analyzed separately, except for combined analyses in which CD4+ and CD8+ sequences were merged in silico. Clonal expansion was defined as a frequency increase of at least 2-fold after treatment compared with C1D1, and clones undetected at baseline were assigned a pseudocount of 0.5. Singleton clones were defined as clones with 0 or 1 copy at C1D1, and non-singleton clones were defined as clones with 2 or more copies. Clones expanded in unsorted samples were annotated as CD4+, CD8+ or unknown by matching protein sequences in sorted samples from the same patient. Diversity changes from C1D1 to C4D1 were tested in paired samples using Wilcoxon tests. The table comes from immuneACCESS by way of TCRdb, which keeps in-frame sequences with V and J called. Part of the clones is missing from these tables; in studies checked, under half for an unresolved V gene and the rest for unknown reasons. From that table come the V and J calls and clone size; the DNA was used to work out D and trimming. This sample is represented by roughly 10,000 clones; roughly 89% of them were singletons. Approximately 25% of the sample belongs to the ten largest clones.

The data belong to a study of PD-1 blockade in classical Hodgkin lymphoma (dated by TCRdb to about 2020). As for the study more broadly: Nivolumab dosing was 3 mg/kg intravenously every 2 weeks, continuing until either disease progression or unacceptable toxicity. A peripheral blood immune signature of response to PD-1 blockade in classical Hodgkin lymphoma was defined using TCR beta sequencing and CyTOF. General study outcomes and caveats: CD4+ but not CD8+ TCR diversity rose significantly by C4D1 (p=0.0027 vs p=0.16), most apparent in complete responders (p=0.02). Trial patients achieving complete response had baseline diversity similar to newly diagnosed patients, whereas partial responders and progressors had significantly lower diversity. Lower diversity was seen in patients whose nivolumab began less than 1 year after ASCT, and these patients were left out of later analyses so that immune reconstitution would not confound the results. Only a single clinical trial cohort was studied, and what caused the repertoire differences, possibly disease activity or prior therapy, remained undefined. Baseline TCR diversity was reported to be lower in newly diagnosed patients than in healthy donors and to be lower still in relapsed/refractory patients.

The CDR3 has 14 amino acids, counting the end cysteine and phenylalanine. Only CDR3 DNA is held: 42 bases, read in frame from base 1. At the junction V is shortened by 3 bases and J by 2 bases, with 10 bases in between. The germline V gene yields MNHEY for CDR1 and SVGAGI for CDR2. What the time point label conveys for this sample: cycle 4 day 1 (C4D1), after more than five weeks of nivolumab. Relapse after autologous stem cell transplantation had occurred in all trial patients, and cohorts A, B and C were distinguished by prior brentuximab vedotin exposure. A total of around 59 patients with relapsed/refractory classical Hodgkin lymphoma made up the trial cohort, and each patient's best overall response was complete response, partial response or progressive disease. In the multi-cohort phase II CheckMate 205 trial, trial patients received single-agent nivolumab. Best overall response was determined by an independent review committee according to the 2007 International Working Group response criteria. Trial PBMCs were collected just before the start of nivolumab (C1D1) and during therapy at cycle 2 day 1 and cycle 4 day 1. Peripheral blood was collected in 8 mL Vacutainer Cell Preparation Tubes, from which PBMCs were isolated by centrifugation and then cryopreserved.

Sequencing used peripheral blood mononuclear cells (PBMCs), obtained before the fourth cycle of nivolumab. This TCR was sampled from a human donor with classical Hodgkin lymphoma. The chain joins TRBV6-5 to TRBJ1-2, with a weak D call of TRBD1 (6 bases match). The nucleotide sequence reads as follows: TGTGCCAGCAGTTATGGGGGCCGGAACTATGGCTACACCTTC. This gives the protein CASSYGGRNYGYTF.